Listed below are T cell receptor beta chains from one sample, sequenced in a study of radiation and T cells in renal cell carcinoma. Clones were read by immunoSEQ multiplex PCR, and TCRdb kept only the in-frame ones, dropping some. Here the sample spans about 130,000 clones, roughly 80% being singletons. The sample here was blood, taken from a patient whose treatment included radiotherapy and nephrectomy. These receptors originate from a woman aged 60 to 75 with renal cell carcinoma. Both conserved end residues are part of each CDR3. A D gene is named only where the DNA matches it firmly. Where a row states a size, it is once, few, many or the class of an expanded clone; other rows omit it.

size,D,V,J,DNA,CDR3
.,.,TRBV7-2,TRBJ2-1,TGTGCCAGCAGCTTAGCAAGGGGAACCTACAATGAGCAGTTCTTC,CASSLARGTYNEQFF
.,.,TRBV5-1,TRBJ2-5,TGCGCCAGCAGCTTGGATCCGAGTTCTCAAGAGACCCAGTACTTC,CASSLDPSSQETQYF
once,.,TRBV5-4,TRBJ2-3,TGTGCCAGCAGCTTGGCCGGCACAGATACGCAGTATTTT,CASSLAGTDTQYF
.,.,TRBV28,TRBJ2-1,TGTGCCAGCAGTTTATCTGCCCTGGCGCGTTACAATGAGCAGTTCTTC,CASSLSALARYNEQFF
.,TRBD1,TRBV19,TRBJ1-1,TGTGCCAGTAGTAACTACTACAGGGGTGGGAACATGAACACTGAAGCTTTCTTT,CASSNYYRGGNMNTEAFF
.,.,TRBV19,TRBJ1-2,TGTGCCAGTAGTATAGGGACAAGGGGCGCCGCTTATGGCTACACCTTC,CASSIGTRGAAYGYTF
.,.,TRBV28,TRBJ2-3,TGTGCCAGCAGTTCAGATGCAGATACGCAGTATTTT,CASSSDADTQYF
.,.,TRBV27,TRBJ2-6,TGTGCCAGCAGTCCAGTCTCTGGGGCCAACGTCCTGACTTTC,CASSPVSGANVLTF
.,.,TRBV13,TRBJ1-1,TGTGCCAGCAGCTTAGGCCGCCTCACTGAAGCTTTCTTT,CASSLGRLTEAFF
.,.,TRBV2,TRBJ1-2,TGTGCCAGCAGCGGTTTCGGGGGGATCAGGTCTGGCTACACCTTC,CASSGFGGIRSGYTF
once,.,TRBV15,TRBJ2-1,TGTGCCACCAGCAGAGAGGGAGGCAATGAGCAGTTCTTC,CATSREGGNEQFF
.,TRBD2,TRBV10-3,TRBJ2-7,TGTGCCATCAGTGAGAGCGTTAGCGGGAGAGCCCACGAGCAGTACTTC,CAISESVSGRAHEQYF
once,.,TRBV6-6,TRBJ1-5,TGTGCCAGCAGTTACCGCCTGGACGGACGGCCCCAGCATTTT,CASSYRLDGRPQHF
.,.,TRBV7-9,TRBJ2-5,TGTGCCAGCAGCTTAGCGACTAGCCAAGAGACCCAGTACTTC,CASSLATSQETQYF
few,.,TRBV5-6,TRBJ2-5,TGTGCCAGCAGCTTGCTCTCACAAGAGACCCAGTACTTC,CASSLLSQETQYF
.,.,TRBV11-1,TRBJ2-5,TGTGCCAGCACCACCGGACGGGGCGGCCAAGAGACCCAGTACTTC,CASTTGRGGQETQYF
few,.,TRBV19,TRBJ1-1,TGTGCCAGTAGTATGTGGAGTGCGAACACTGAAGCTTTCTTT,CASSMWSANTEAFF
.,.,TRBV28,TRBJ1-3,TGTGCCAGCAGACCGGGGGGCCCCCTCTCTGGAAACACCATATATTTT,CASRPGGPLSGNTIYF
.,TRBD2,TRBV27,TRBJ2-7,TGTGCCAGCAGTTTATGGACTAGCGGGAAAAACGAGCAGTACTTC,CASSLWTSGKNEQYF
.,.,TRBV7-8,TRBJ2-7,TGTGCCAGCAGTCCGACTGGACCGACCTCCTTCTCCTACGAGCAGTACTTC,CASSPTGPTSFSYEQYF